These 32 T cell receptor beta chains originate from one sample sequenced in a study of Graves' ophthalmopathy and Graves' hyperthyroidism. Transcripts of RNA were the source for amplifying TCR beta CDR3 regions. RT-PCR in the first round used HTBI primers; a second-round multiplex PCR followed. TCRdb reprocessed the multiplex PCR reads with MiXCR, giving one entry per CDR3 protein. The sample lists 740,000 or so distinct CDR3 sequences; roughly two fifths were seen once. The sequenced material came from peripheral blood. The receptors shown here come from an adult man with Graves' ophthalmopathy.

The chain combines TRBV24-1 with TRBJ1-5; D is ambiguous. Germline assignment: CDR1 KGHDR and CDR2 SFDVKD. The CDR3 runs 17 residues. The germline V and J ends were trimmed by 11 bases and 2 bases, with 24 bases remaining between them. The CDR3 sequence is CASRPPAWGEGNQPQHF. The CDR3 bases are TGTGCCAGCAGGCCCCCGGCTTGGGGTGAGGGCAATCAGCCCCAGCATTTT.

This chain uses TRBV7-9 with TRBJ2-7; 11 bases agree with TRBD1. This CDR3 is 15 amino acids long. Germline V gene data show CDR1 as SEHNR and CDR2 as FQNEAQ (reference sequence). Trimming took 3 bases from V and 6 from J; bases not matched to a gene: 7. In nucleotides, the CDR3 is TGTGCCAGCAGCTTGGCCGCAGGACAGGGGGCCGAGCAGTACTTC. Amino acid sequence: CASSLAAGQGAEQYF.

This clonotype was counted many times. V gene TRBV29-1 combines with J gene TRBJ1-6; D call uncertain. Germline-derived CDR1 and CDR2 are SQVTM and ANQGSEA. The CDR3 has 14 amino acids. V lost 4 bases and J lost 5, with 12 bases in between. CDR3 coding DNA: TGCAGCGTTGGTATTGGCAGTAATAATTCACCCCTCCACTTT. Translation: CSVGIGSNNSPLHF.

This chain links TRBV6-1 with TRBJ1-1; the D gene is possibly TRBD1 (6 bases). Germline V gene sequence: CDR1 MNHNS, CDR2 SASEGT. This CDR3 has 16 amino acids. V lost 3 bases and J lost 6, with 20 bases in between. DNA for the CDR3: TGTGCCAGCAGTGACATTTTGGCAGGGGTAGATGCTGAAGCTTTCTTT. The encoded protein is CASSDILAGVDAEAFF.

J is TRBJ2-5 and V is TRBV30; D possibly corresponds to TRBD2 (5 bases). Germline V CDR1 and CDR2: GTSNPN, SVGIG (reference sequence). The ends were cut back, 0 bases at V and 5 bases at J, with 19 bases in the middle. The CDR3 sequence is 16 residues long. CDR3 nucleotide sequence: TGTGCCTGGAGTGTGGGAGCCACGATAACGCGTGAGACCCAGTACTTC. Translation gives CAWSVGATITRETQYF.

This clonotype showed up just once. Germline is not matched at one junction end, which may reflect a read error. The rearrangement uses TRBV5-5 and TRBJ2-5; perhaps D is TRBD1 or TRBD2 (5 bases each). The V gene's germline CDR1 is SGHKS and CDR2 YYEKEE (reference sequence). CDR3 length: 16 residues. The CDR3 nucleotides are TGCGCCAGCAGCCTAGGGACGGTATCTCCCCAAGAGACCCAGTACTTC. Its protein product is CASSLGTVSPQETQYF. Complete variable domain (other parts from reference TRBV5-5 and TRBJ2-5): DAGVTQSPTHLIKTRGQQVTLRCSPISGHKSVSWYQQVLGQGPQFIFQYYEKEERGRGNFPDRFSARQFPNYSSELNVNALLLGDSALYLCASSLGTVSPQETQYFGPGTRLLVL.

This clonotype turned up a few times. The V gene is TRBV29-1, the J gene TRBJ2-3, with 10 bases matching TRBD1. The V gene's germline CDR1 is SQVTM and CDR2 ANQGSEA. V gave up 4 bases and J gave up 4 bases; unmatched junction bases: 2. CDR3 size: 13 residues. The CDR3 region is CSVGQGAADTQYF. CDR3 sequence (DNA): TGCAGCGTTGGACAGGGGGCGGCAGATACGCAGTATTTT.

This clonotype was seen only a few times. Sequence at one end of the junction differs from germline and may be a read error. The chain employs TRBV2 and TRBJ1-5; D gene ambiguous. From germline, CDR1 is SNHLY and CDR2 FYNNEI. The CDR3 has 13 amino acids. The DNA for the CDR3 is TGCGCCAGCAGTTTCGGTCAAGATCAGCCCCAGCATTTT. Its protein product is CASSFGQDQPQHF.

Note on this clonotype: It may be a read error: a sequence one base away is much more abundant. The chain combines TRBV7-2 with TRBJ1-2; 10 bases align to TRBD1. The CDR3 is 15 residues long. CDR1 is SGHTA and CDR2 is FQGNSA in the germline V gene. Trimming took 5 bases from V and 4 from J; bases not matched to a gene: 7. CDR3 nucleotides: TGTGCCAGCAGCCCCGACAGGGGGCGCAGCTATGGCTACACCTTC. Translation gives CASSPDRGRSYGYTF.

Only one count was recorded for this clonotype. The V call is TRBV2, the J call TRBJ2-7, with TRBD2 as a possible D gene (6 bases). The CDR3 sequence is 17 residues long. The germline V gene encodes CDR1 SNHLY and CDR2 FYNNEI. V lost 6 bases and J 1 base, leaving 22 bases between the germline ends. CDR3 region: CASSGAGGRTSSYEQYF. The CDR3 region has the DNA TGTGCCAGCAGCGGGGCAGGAGGGAGGACCTCTTCCTACGAGCAGTACTTC.

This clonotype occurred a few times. CDR3 nucleotide sequence: TGTGCCAGCAGCGGGGGACACTCTGGAAACACCATATATTTT. Translating it yields CASSGGHSGNTIYF. This chain links TRBV10-3 with TRBJ1-3; D possibly corresponds to TRBD1 (6 bases). The CDR3 is made up of 14 amino acids. Germline-derived CDR1 and CDR2 are ENHRY and SYGVKD. Trimming took 10 bases from V and 0 from J, leaving 13 bases between them.

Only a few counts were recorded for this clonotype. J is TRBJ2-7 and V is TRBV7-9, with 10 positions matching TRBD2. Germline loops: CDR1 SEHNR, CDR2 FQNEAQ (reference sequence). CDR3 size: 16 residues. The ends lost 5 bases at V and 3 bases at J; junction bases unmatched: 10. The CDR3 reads CASSQTGTSVYYEQYF. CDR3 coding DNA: TGTGCCAGCAGCCAAACCGGGACTAGCGTTTACTACGAGCAGTACTTC.

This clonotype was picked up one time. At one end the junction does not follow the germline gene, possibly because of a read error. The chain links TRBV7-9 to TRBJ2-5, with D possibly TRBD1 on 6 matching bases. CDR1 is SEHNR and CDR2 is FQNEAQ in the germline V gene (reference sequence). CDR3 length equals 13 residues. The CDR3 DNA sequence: TGTGCCAGCAGCCCAGGACAGCAAGGGACCCAGTACTTC. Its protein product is CASSPGQQGTQYF.

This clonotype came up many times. The CDR3: CASSWTGTQYF. For the CDR3, the DNA is TGTGCCAGCAGCTGGACAGGGACGCAGTACTTC. The rearrangement uses TRBV11-2 and TRBJ2-7, with 8 bases that match TRBD1. CDR3 length equals 11 residues. Unmatched junction bases numbered 2, after V lost 4 bases and J lost 9 bases. Per germline, CDR1 SGHAT and CDR2 FQNNGV. Full variable domain (missing parts from reference TRBV11-2 and TRBJ2-7): EAGVAQSPRYKIIEKRQSVAFWCNPISGHATLYWYQQILGQGPKLLIQFQNNGVVDDSQLPKDRFSAERLKGVDSTLKIQPAKLEDSAVYLCASSWTGTQYFGPGTRLTVT.

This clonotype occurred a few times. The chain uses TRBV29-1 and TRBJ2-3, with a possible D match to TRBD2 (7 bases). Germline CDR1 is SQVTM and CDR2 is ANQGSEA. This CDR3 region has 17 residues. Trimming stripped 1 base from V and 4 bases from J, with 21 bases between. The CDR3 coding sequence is TGCAGCGTTGAAGCCCATAGAAGGGGGGGGATCGCAGATACGCAGTATTTT. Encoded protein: CSVEAHRRGGIADTQYF.

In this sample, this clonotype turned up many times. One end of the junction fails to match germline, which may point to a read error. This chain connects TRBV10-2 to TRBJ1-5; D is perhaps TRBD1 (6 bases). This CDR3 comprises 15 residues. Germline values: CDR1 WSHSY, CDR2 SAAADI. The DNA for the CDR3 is TGTGCCAGCAGTGAGGGCAGGGGCGGCAATCAGCCCCAGCATTTT. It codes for CASSEGRGGNQPQHF.

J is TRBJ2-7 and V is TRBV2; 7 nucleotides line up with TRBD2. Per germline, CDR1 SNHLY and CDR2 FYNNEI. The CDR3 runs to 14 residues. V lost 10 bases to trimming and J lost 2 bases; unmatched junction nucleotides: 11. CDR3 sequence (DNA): TGTGCCACCAGCAGCGGGACGGGTCCCTACGAGCAGTACTTC. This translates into CATSSGTGPYEQYF.

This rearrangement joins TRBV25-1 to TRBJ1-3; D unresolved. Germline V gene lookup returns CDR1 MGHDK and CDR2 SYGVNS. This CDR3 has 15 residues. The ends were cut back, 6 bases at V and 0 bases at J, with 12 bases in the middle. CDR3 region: CASSRAGDSGNTIYF. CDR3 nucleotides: TGTGCCAGCAGCCGCGCGGGAGACTCTGGAAACACCATATATTTT.

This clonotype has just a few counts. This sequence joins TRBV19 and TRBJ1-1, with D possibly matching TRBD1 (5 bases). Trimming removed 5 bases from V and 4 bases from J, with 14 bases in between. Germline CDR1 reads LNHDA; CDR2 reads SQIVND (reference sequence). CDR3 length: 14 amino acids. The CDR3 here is CASSQGPRGTEAFF. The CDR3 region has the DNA TGTGCCAGTAGTCAGGGACCTAGGGGCACTGAAGCTTTCTTT.

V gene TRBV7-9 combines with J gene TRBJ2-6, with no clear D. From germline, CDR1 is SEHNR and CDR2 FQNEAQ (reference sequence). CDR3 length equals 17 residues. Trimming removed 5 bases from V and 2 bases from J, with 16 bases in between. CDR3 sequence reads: CASSHSKLSPGANVLTF. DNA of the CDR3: TGTGCCAGCAGCCATTCGAAACTATCCCCTGGGGCCAACGTCCTGACTTTC.

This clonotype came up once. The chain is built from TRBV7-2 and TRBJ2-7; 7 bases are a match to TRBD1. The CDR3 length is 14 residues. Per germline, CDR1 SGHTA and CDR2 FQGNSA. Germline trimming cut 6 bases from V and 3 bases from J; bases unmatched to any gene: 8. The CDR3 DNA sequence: TGTGCCAGCAGACCCGACAGGGAGATCTACGAGCAGTACTTC. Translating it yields CASRPDREIYEQYF. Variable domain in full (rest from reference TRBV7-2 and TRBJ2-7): GAGVSQSPSNKVTEKGKDVELRCDPISGHTALYWYRQSLGQGLEFLIYFQGNSAPDKSGLPSDRFSAERTGGSVSTLTIQRTQQEDSAVYLCASRPDREIYEQYFGPGTRLTVT.

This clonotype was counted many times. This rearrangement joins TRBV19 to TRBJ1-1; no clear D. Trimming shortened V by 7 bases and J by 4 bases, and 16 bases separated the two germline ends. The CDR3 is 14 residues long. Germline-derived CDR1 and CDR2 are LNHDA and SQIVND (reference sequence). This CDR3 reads CASTVSPRGTEAFF. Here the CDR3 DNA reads TGTGCCAGTACTGTCTCGCCGCGAGGCACTGAAGCTTTCTTT.

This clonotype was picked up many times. The CDR3 spells CAAGGQGAGETQYF. The CDR3 region has the DNA TGTGCCGCCGGGGGCCAGGGGGCGGGGGAGACCCAGTACTTC. The genes are TRBV24-1 and TRBJ2-5, with 8 bases that match TRBD1. The germline V gene has CDR1 KGHDR and CDR2 SFDVKD. V trimming: 12 bases; J trimming: 5 bases; junction bases outside the gene matches: 13. This CDR3 has 14 residues.

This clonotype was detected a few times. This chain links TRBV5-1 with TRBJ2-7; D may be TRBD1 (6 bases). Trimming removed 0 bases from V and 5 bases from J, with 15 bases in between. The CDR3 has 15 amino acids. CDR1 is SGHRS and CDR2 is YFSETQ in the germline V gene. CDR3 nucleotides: TGCGCCAGCAGCTTGGCACAGGGATTAAGCCACGAGCAGTACTTC. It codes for CASSLAQGLSHEQYF.

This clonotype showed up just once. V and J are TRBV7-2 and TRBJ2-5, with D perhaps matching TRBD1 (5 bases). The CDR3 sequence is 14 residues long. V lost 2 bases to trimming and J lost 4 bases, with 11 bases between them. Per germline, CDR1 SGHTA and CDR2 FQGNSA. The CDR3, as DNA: TGTGCCAGCAGCTTAAAGGGGAATTCAGAGACCCAGTACTTC. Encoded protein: CASSLKGNSETQYF.

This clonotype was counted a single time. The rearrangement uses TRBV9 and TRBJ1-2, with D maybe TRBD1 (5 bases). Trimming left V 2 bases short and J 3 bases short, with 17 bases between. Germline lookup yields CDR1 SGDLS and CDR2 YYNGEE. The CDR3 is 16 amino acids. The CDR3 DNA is TGTGCCAGCAGCGTGGACATATCAACACGGGACTATGGCTACACCTTC. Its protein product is CASSVDISTRDYGYTF.

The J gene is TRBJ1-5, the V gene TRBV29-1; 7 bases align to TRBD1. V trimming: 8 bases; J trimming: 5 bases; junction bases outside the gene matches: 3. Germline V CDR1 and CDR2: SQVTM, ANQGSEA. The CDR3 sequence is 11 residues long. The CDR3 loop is CSPDRDQPQHF. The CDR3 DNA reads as TGCAGCCCTGACAGGGATCAGCCCCAGCATTTT.

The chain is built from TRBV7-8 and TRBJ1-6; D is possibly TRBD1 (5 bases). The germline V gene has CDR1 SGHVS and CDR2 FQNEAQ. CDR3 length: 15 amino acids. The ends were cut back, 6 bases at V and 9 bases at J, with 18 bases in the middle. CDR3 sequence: CASSSTRAGFSPLHF. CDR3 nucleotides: TGTGCCAGCAGTTCAACGAGGGCAGGGTTTTCACCCCTCCACTTT.

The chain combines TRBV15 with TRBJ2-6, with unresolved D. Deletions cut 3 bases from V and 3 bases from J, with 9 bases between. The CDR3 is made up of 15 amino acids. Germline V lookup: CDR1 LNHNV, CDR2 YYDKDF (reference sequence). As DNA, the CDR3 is TGTGCCACCAGCAGCTCAAGTCGTGGGGCCAACGTCCTGACTTTC. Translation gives CATSSSSRGANVLTF.

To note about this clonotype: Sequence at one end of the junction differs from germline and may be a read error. DNA of the CDR3: TGTGCCAGCAGTGACTTTACTAGCGGGGGGATCCTAACCCAGTACTTC. As protein: CASSDFTSGGILTQYF. V usage is TRBV10-3 and J usage is TRBJ2-5, with 12 positions matching TRBD2. The CDR3 extends over 16 amino acids. Germline-derived CDR1 and CDR2 are ENHRY and SYGVKD.

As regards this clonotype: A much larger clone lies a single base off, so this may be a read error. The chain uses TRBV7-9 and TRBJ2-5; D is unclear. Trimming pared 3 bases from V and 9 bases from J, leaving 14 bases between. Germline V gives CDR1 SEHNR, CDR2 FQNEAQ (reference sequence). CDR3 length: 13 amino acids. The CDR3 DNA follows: TGTGCCAGCAGCTTCGGAGTTGCTAAGGCCCAGTACTTC. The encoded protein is CASSFGVAKAQYF.

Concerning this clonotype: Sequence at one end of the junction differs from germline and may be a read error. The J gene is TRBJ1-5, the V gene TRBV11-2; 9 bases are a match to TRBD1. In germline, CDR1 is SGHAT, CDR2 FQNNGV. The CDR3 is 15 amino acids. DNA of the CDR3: TGTGCCAGCAGCTTGGGGACAGGGAGCAATCGGCCCCAGCATTTT. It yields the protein CASSLGTGSNRPQHF.